This TCR beta chain comes out of a study of control samples from healthy donors and cancer patients. Only in-frame clones appear in the TCRdb table, and some are missing; sequencing was by immunoSEQ multiplex PCR. This repertoire shows approximately 170,000 clones, around 90% found once; its top ten account for roughly 1.3%. Germline loops: CDR1 MDHEN, CDR2 SYDVKM. With 3 bases removed from V and 2 bases from J, the gap between germline ends came to 10 bases. CDR3 length: 14 residues. The genes are TRBV28 and TRBJ1-1; D gene unclear. This receptor was identified in a man aged 25 to 40 in good health. The sequencing input was blood. CDR3 in amino acids: CASSFTTKNTEAFF. CDR3 sequence (DNA): TGTGCCAGCAGTTTTACGACAAAAAACACTGAAGCTTTCTTT.